This TCR beta chain derives from a study of cytomegalovirus exposure and HLA in healthy donors. General observations from the study: Reportedly, TCR beta sequences accurately predicted HLA-A and HLA-B alleles in most subjects. In a later analysis, a genetic analysis reported fewer productive-TCR N-insertions in an Asian-associated ancestry cluster than the cohort average. In a later analysis, the majority of CMV-associated beta chains seemingly showed HLA restriction. Later on, a genetic analysis was performed. It linked a missense variant in DCLRE1C with V- and J-gene trimming of TCR beta.

This CDR3 has 18 amino acids. Germline V lookup: CDR1 SGHTA, CDR2 FQGNSA. V lost 2 bases and J 0 bases, leaving 17 bases between the germline ends. The PCR used 60 Vbeta and 13 Jbeta primers. Generated by immunoSEQ multiplex PCR, the TCRdb table keeps only in-frame clones and is missing some. Among 130,000 or so clones, more than 60% were seen once, and the ten largest hold approximately 2%. As for this clone: Its target is not known.

The chain carries TRBV7-2 and TRBJ1-3; D perhaps matches TRBD1 (6 bases). The sample taken for sequencing was PBMCs. This sequence was found in a woman aged 35 to 49 in good health and CMV-seropositive. The chain's CDR3 is CASSLRQVEAYSGNTIYF. The DNA of the CDR3 is TGTGCCAGCAGCTTACGACAGGTGGAGGCCTACTCTGGAAACACCATATATTTT. Together with reference TRBV7-2 and TRBJ1-3, the CDR3 gives the full variable domain: GAGVSQSPSNKVTEKGKDVELRCDPISGHTALYWYRQSLGQGLEFLIYFQGNSAPDKSGLPSDRFSAERTGGSVSTLTIQRTQQEDSAVYLCASSLRQVEAYSGNTIYFGEGSWLTVV.